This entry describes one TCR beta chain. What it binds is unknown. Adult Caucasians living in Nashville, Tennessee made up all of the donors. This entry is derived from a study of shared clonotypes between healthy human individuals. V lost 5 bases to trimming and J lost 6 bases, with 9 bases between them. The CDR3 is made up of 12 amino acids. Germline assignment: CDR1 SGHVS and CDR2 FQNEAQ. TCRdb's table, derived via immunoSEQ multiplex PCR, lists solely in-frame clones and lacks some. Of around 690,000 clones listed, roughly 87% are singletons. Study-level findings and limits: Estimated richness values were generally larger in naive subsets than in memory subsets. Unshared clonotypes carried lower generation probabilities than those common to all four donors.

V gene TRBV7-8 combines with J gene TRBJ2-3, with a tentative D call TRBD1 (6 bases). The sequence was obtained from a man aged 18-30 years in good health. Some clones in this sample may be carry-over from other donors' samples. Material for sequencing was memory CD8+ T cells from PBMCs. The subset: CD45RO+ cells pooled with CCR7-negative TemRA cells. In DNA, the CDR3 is TGTGCCAGCAGCCCGAGGGGGGATACGCAGTATTTT. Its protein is CASSPRGDTQYF. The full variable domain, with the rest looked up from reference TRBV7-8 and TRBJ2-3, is GAGVSQSPRYKVAKRGQDVALRCDPISGHVSLFWYQQALGQGPEFLTYFQNEAQLDKSGLPSDRFFAERPEGSVSTLKIQRTQQEDSAVYLCASSPRGDTQYFGPGTRLTVL.